Listed below are T cell receptor beta chains from one sample, sequenced in a study of response to subunit inactivated influenza vaccine. MiXCR was run by TCRdb on the RT-PCR reads, yielding one entry per CDR3 protein. The sample has 500,000 to 600,000 distinct CDR3 sequences; 10% to 15% are singletons. Sequenced here: PBMCs from blood, sampled roughly 46 days after vaccination. Receptors originate from a middle-aged man who received an inactivated influenza vaccine. CDR3s include the opening cysteine and the closing phenylalanine or tryptophan. A D gene is named only where the DNA matches it firmly. The size of a clone is reported for some rows only, either as once, few or many, or as a class for expanded clones.

CDR3 DNA	CDR3 protein	V gene	J gene	clone size	D gene
TGCGCCAGCAGCTCCGACTTCTCCTACGAGCAGTACTTC	CASSSDFSYEQYF	TRBV5-1	TRBJ2-7	.	.
TGCAGTGCTAGTTTTCGAGAGACCCAGTACTTC	CSASFRETQYF	TRBV20-1	TRBJ2-5	few	.
TGTGCCAGCAGCTTGGGCAGGGGGACAGATACGCAGTATTTT	CASSLGRGTDTQYF	TRBV11-3	TRBJ2-3	many	TRBD1
TGTGCCAGCAGCTTAGTCGGGACCCCGCCCAATGAGCAGTTCTTC	CASSLVGTPPNEQFF	TRBV7-9	TRBJ2-1	few	.
TGTGCCAGCAGCGTAGCTGGGTCTGGGGCCAACGTCCTGACTTTC	CASSVAGSGANVLTF	TRBV9	TRBJ2-6	.	.
TGTGCCAGCAGCCCCGGACAGGGGAGATACTACGAGCAGTACTTC	CASSPGQGRYYEQYF	TRBV12-3/TRBV12-4	TRBJ2-7	.	TRBD1
TGCAGTGCTAGAGATGTTGGGACAGGGGGCACTGAAGCTTTCTTT	CSARDVGTGGTEAFF	TRBV20-1	TRBJ1-1	.	TRBD1
TGTGCCAGCAGTACCGGACAGAGCATACAAGAGACCCAGTACTTC	CASSTGQSIQETQYF	TRBV12-3/TRBV12-4	TRBJ2-5	.	.
TGTGCCAGTAATCCCGGACAGCCAGCAGATACGCAGTATTTT	CASNPGQPADTQYF	TRBV2	TRBJ2-3	.	.
TGCGCCAGCAGCTTGGCCCCCTCTTTTGGGGCGGGGGCCTCGTCCTACGAGCAGTACTTC	CASSLAPSFGAGASSYEQYF	TRBV5-1	TRBJ2-7	.	.
TGTGCCAGCAGTTTTGAGGGTTTACGGTCTGGGGCCAACGTCCTGACTTTC	CASSFEGLRSGANVLTF	TRBV12-3/TRBV12-4	TRBJ2-6	few	.
TGTGCCTGGAGTGTACAGGGGGCCGGGGAGCTGTTTTTT	CAWSVQGAGELFF	TRBV30	TRBJ2-2	.	TRBD1
TGTGCCAGCAACCTAAGCCCGGACGGATTAACGAACACCGGGGAGCTGTTTTTT	CASNLSPDGLTNTGELFF	TRBV11-1	TRBJ2-2	.	.
TGTGCCACCCACGGGGGAACAGATACGCAGTATTTT	CATHGGTDTQYF	TRBV10-3	TRBJ2-3	.	.
TGTGCCAGCAGCTTGGACCAAGGGAATGAGCAGTTCTTC	CASSLDQGNEQFF	TRBV7-3	TRBJ2-1	many	.
TGTGCCAGCAGTGTAGGCGGAGCTAGCACAGATACGCAGTATTTT	CASSVGGASTDTQYF	TRBV9	TRBJ2-3	many	.
TGTGCCAGTTCTCGTGGAGGTACCTACGAGCAGTACTTC	CASSRGGTYEQYF	TRBV12-3/TRBV12-4	TRBJ2-7	many	.
TGTGCCAGCATCAGACAGGGATCTGGCTACACCTTC	CASIRQGSGYTF	TRBV12-3/TRBV12-4	TRBJ1-2	.	TRBD1
TGTGCCAGCAGCCAAGGAGGGGAGCTGTTTTTT	CASSQGGELFF	TRBV12-3/TRBV12-4	TRBJ2-2	many	.
TGTGCCAGCAGCGGTAGACTAGCGGGGGGCTCCTACGAGCAGTACTTC	CASSGRLAGGSYEQYF	TRBV13	TRBJ2-7	.	TRBD2
TGTGCCAGCAGTTTGGGACAGGGGTGGGACACTGAAGCTTTCTTT	CASSLGQGWDTEAFF	TRBV6-5	TRBJ1-1	few	TRBD1
TGTGCCAGCAGCCCCGGGACTAGCGGCTACGAGCAGTACTTC	CASSPGTSGYEQYF	TRBV5-1	TRBJ2-7	many	TRBD2
TGTGCCAGCACCCCTTCAGGGGACTACGAGCAGTACTTC	CASTPSGDYEQYF	TRBV6-1	TRBJ2-7	many	.
TGTGCCAGCAGCTCCCCGGGACTAGCGTTTAATGAGCAGTTCTTC	CASSSPGLAFNEQFF	TRBV7-9	TRBJ2-1	few	TRBD2
TGTGCCACCAGCAGAACTAGCGGGAGGTCCTACAATGAGCAGTTCTTC	CATSRTSGRSYNEQFF	TRBV15	TRBJ2-1	few	TRBD2
TGTGCCAGCAGCGAGATCTATCCAGCCCCGTCCTACAATGAGCAGTTCTTC	CASSEIYPAPSYNEQFF	TRBV7-9	TRBJ2-1	few	.
TGCGCCAGCAGCCCCCTTCGCGGGACAGGGAGGCAAGAGACCCAGTACTTC	CASSPLRGTGRQETQYF	TRBV5-1	TRBJ2-5	few	TRBD1
TGCAGCGTTTCGGGCGGGACTTCCTACAATGAGCAGTTCTTC	CSVSGGTSYNEQFF	TRBV29-1	TRBJ2-1	many	.
TGTGCCAGCAGTGCCCCGATTCTGGGAGAAATAGGCACTGAAGCTTTCTTT	CASSAPILGEIGTEAFF	TRBV6-1	TRBJ1-1	many	.
TGTGCCAGCAGCATCATGGTGAACACTGAAGCTTTCTTT	CASSIMVNTEAFF	TRBV5-5	TRBJ1-1	.	.
TGTGCCAGCAGGTCTCTCAAGGGGGCGAGCACAGATACGCAGTATTTT	CASRSLKGASTDTQYF	TRBV6-2/TRBV6-3	TRBJ2-3	few	TRBD1
TGCGCCAGCAGCCAAGGTCCGGGACAGGGTCGGGGCTACACCTTC	CASSQGPGQGRGYTF	TRBV4-1	TRBJ1-2	.	TRBD1
TGTGCCAGCAGCTTAGAAGTCGGCAGGGGGAAATTAGATACGCAGTATTTT	CASSLEVGRGKLDTQYF	TRBV11-2	TRBJ2-3	few	TRBD1
TGTGCCAGCACCCCACTAGCGGGAGGGCACACCGGGGAGCTGTTTTTT	CASTPLAGGHTGELFF	TRBV7-2	TRBJ2-2	.	TRBD2
TGCAGTGCTAGAAAGGGCAGCTACAATGAGCAGTTCTTC	CSARKGSYNEQFF	TRBV20-1	TRBJ2-1	.	.
TGTGCCAGCTCGATTAGGTCCAAAGAGACCCAGTACTTC	CASSIRSKETQYF	TRBV12-3/TRBV12-4	TRBJ2-5	.	.
TGCGCCAGCAGCAAAACTGGGGAAGATACGCAGTATTTT	CASSKTGEDTQYF	TRBV5-1	TRBJ2-3	few	.
TGTGCCAGCCGGGGTTACGGTCAGCCCCAGCATTTT	CASRGYGQPQHF	TRBV2	TRBJ1-5	many	.
TGCAGTGCCCATAGTTGGGGGCTCAACACCGGGGAGCTGTTTTTT	CSAHSWGLNTGELFF	TRBV20-1	TRBJ2-2	few	.
TGTGCCAGCAGCTGGATTGTGACAGGAGTAACCTACGAGCAGTACTTC	CASSWIVTGVTYEQYF	TRBV7-9	TRBJ2-7	few	.
TGCAGCGTTGAAAATTCTTACGAAGAGACCCAGTACTTC	CSVENSYEETQYF	TRBV29-1	TRBJ2-5	.	.
TGTGCCAGCAGCTTAATCGCGGGTTACAATGAGCAGTTCTTC	CASSLIAGYNEQFF	TRBV11-1	TRBJ2-1	few	.
TGTGCCAGCAGTTACCATCGGGACCAAGAGACCCAGTACTTC	CASSYHRDQETQYF	TRBV6-2/TRBV6-3	TRBJ2-5	.	.
TGCGCCAGCAGCCAACCACGGGGGGCCTACAATGAGCAGTTCTTC	CASSQPRGAYNEQFF	TRBV4-3	TRBJ2-1	.	TRBD2
TGTGCCAGCAGCTTAGGGTGGGAGAGCTTGTTCTTC	CASSLGWESLFF	TRBV7-9	TRBJ2-1	.	.
TGCGCCAGCAGCTTGGGACAGAGCAACTATGGCTACACCTTC	CASSLGQSNYGYTF	TRBV5-1	TRBJ1-2	many	.
TGCGCCAGCAGGACCGGGATCCAAGAGACCCAGTACTTC	CASRTGIQETQYF	TRBV10-2	TRBJ2-5	.	.
TGTGCCACCACCAAAGAGCTCAGGGCCACCGGGGAGCTGTTTTTT	CATTKELRATGELFF	TRBV3-1	TRBJ2-2	.	.